These 26 T cell receptor beta chains were all obtained from the same sample, sequenced in a study of blood T cell repertoires in COVID-19. The assay was immunoSEQ multiplex PCR, and TCRdb's table has in-frame clones only and misses some. The sample includes 95,000 or so clones, roughly 90% seen only once; the top ten take approximately 1.3%. Source material: peripheral blood. These receptor sequences come from an elderly man with active or convalescent COVID-19.

The gene calls are TRBV5-5 and TRBJ1-6; D might be TRBD1 (5 bases). Germline CDR1 SGHKS, CDR2 YYEKEE (reference sequence). V lost 4 bases to trimming and J lost 6 bases, with 17 bases between them. This CDR3 spans 16 amino acids. CDR3 loop: CASSLKVRDFNSPLHF. The CDR3, as DNA: TGTGCCAGCAGCCTTAAGGTCCGGGACTTTAATTCACCCCTCCACTTT.

The rearrangement uses TRBV21-1 and TRBJ2-7; TRBD1, the table's D call, was not compared with the DNA. TRBV21-1 has pseudogene status. The CDR3 is 18 amino acids. CDR3 region: CASRENPDRKIRKTEQYF. In nucleotides, the CDR3 is TGTGCCAGCAGAGAAAATCCGGACAGGAAGATACGAAAGACCGAGCAGTACTTC.

V is TRBV6-2 or TRBV6-3 and J is TRBJ2-1; 9 nucleotides match TRBD1. The CDR3 spans 15 residues. Germline-derived CDR1 and CDR2 are MNHEY and SVGEGT. The trim removed 0 bases at V and 7 bases at J, leaving 4 bases unmatched. CDR3 nucleotides: TGTGCCAGCAGTTACTCCGGGACAGGGTGGAATGAGCAGTTCTTC. It is translated as CASSYSGTGWNEQFF.

DNA for the CDR3: TGTGCCAGCAGTTACCCAACAACAGGGATAGATACGCAGTATTTT. Protein sequence: CASSYPTTGIDTQYF. J is TRBJ2-3 and V is TRBV6-6, with D possibly being TRBD1 (6 bases). V lost 2 bases and J lost 5, with 14 bases in between. Germline V CDR1 and CDR2: MNHNY, SVGAGI (reference sequence). The CDR3 is made up of 15 amino acids.

V usage is TRBV7-6 and J usage is TRBJ2-5; D is possibly TRBD2 (5 bases). The length of the CDR3 is 14 residues. The V end was cut by 5 bases, the J end by 4 bases, with 14 bases between. Germline CDR1 and CDR2: SGHVS and FNYEAQ. The CDR3 bases are TGTGCCAGCAGCCCGATCTCGAGCGGAGAGACCCAGTACTTC. As protein: CASSPISSGETQYF.

The chain has TRBV5-1 and TRBJ2-2; 9 positions match TRBD2. Germline assignment: CDR1 SGHRS and CDR2 YFSETQ. Losses at the gene ends were 0 bases for V and 0 bases for J; bases not matched to a gene: 12. This CDR3 contains 20 residues. The chain's CDR3 is CASSLASSRTSASNTGELFF. The CDR3 DNA is TGCGCCAGCAGCTTGGCCTCATCCAGGACTAGCGCATCGAACACCGGGGAGCTGTTTTTT.

The rearrangement uses TRBV11-2 and TRBJ2-1, with D possibly TRBD1 on 6 matching bases. The germline V gene encodes CDR1 SGHAT and CDR2 FQNNGV. The CDR3 is 15 residues long. Trimming took off 2 bases at V and 1 base at J, with 9 bases between the two ends. DNA for the CDR3: TGTGCCAGCAGCTTATCCCAGGGGTCCTACAATGAGCAGTTCTTC. Its translation: CASSLSQGSYNEQFF.

V is TRBV14 and J is TRBJ1-3; D is uncertain. Trimming removed 1 base at V and 0 bases at J, with 7 bases between. The V gene's germline CDR1 is SGHDN and CDR2 FVKESK. This CDR3 is 15 amino acids long. CDR3 loop: CASSQVGGSGNTIYF. In DNA form, the CDR3 reads TGTGCCAGCAGCCAAGTTGGAGGCTCTGGAAACACCATATATTTT.

The chain joins TRBV9 to TRBJ1-1; 7 nucleotides align to TRBD1. This CDR3 contains 15 residues. The germline V gene has CDR1 SGDLS and CDR2 YYNGEE. Losses at the gene ends were 0 bases for V and 0 bases for J; bases not matched to a gene: 2. The CDR3 DNA follows: TGTGCCAGCAGCGTAGTGGGACAGCTGAACACTGAAGCTTTCTTT. Its translation is CASSVVGQLNTEAFF.

The table lists this clone with a few counts. The chain joins TRBV5-1 to TRBJ2-7, with D unresolved. The germline V gene encodes CDR1 SGHRS and CDR2 YFSETQ. Trimming stripped 0 bases from V and 3 bases from J, with 7 bases between. The CDR3 loop spans 13 amino acids. The CDR3 nucleotides read TGCGCCAGCAGCTTGGGCACCTACTACGAGCAGTACTTC. Its protein product is CASSLGTYYEQYF.

The chain links TRBV27 to TRBJ1-1, with no clear D. Germline assignment: CDR1 MNHEY and CDR2 SMNVEV (reference sequence). The V end was cut by 3 bases, the J end by 0 bases, with 5 bases between. CDR3 length: 13 residues. CDR3 bases: TGTGCCAGCAGTTTTACGGTGAACACTGAAGCTTTCTTT. Amino acids: CASSFTVNTEAFF.

V usage is TRBV3-1 (or the pseudogene TRBV3-2) and J usage is TRBJ2-7; 10 nucleotides align to TRBD2. CDR1 and CDR2 (germline): LGHDT, YNNKEL (reference sequence). The CDR3 length is 21 residues. J was trimmed by 3 bases and V by 7 bases; bases with no gene match: 27. CDR3 in amino acids: CASIPKLTGIVAGGGGYEQYF. CDR3 DNA sequence: TGTGCCAGCATCCCCAAATTAACAGGTATAGTAGCGGGAGGTGGTGGCTACGAGCAGTACTTC.

The chain carries TRBV19 and TRBJ1-5; 10 bases match TRBD1. The CDR3 sequence is 15 residues long. After removal of 7 bases from V and 4 bases from J, the junction contained 7 bases not matched to a gene. CDR1 LNHDA and CDR2 SQIVND come from the germline V gene (reference sequence). The CDR3 region has the DNA TGTGCCAGTACTCTGACAGGGGGCGGGAATCAGCCCCAGCATTTT. This encodes CASTLTGGGNQPQHF.

The chain couples TRBV5-4 to TRBJ2-2; 12 bases agree with TRBD2. J was trimmed by 3 bases and V by 4 bases; bases with no gene match: 10. The CDR3 contains 18 residues. The V gene's germline CDR1 is SGHNT and CDR2 YYREEE (reference sequence). The CDR3 loop reads CASSPTPRLAGDTGELFF. Here the CDR3 DNA reads TGTGCCAGCAGCCCCACCCCAAGACTAGCGGGGGACACCGGGGAGCTGTTTTTT.

The V gene is TRBV9, the J gene TRBJ2-7; 7 bases map to TRBD1. The CDR3 runs to 14 residues. The trim removed 3 bases at V and 0 bases at J, leaving 3 bases unmatched. The germline CDR1 and CDR2 sequences are SGDLS and YYNGEE. The DNA for the CDR3 is TGTGCCAGCAGCGCGACAGGGTACTCCTACGAGCAGTACTTC. Its protein product is CASSATGYSYEQYF.

The chain carries TRBV6-5 and TRBJ1-1, with D uncertain. The CDR3 has 11 residues. CDR1 is MNHEY, CDR2 SVGAGI, per germline. V lost 9 bases, J lost 2 bases, and 7 bases lay in between. The CDR3 coding sequence is TGTGCCAGTACTTCTAACACTGAAGCTTTCTTT. Encoded protein: CASTSNTEAFF.

CDR3 bases: TGTGCCAGCAGGCTTGGCGGGACTAGCGGGTCCAATGAGCAGTTCTTC. This translates into CASRLGGTSGSNEQFF. The chain couples TRBV7-2 to TRBJ2-1; 12 bases align to TRBD2. CDR3 length: 16 amino acids. Germline trimming cut 6 bases from V and 6 bases from J; bases unmatched to any gene: 9. Germline V gene lookup returns CDR1 SGHTA and CDR2 FQGNSA.

The rearrangement links TRBV11-3 to TRBJ2-2; D is unresolved. Germline assignment: CDR1 SGHNT and CDR2 YENEEA. This CDR3 spans 14 amino acids. Trimming pared 3 bases from V and 5 bases from J, leaving 10 bases between. CDR3 DNA: TGTGCCAGCAGCTTGTCTCAGATGACCGGGGAGCTGTTTTTT. Protein sequence: CASSLSQMTGELFF.

This sequence joins TRBV5-4 and TRBJ2-5; 9 bases align to TRBD2. Germline V CDR1 and CDR2: SGHNT, YYREEE (reference sequence). The CDR3 sequence is 16 residues long. With V trimmed by 2 bases and J by 5 bases, 10 bases remained unmatched. This chain's CDR3 is CASSLTGAGGGETQYF. CDR3 nucleotides: TGTGCCAGCAGCTTAACTGGAGCGGGGGGTGGGGAGACCCAGTACTTC.

This chain connects TRBV7-2 to TRBJ1-3; tentative D call: TRBD1 (6 bases). Germline CDR1 SGHTA, CDR2 FQGNSA. The CDR3 runs to 17 residues. V was cut by 3 bases and J by 3 bases, with 18 bases left in between. This chain's CDR3 is CASSFSHAGAGGNTIYF. The CDR3 nucleotides read TGTGCCAGCAGCTTCTCCCATGCGGGGGCTGGTGGAAACACCATATATTTT.

For the CDR3, the DNA is TGTGCCAGCAGCGTACGGCCGCAGGGCACTGAAGCTTTCTTT. Protein: CASSVRPQGTEAFF. The V gene is TRBV9, the J gene TRBJ1-1; D possibly corresponds to TRBD1 (5 bases). Germline assignment: CDR1 SGDLS and CDR2 YYNGEE. V dropped 1 base and J dropped 4 bases, with 11 bases sitting between them. The CDR3 has 14 residues. Together with reference TRBV9 and TRBJ1-1, the CDR3 gives the full variable domain: DSGVTQTPKHLITATGQRVTLRCSPRSGDLSVYWYQQSLDQGLQFLIQYYNGEERAKGNILERFSAQQFPDLHSELNLSSLELGDSALYFCASSVRPQGTEAFFGQGTRLTVV.

In its sample, this clone was seen a few times. The chain is built from TRBV9 and TRBJ1-6, with 7 bases identical to TRBD1. Germline CDR1 and CDR2: SGDLS and YYNGEE. J lost 11 bases, V lost 2 bases, and 7 bases had no gene match. CDR3 size: 14 residues. In DNA, the CDR3 is TGTGCCAGCAGCGTCGCCCAGGGGGGACCACCCCTCCACTTT. This codes for CASSVAQGGPPLHF.

The chain has TRBV7-2 and TRBJ1-2, with 10 positions matching TRBD1. The CDR3 totals 15 residues. Germline V CDR1 and CDR2: SGHTA, FQGNSA. The junction had 7 bases not matched to a gene; V was cut back by 5 bases and J by 4 bases. The DNA of the CDR3 is TGTGCCAGCAGCATGAGGACAGGGGGGACCTATGGCTACACCTTC. Translated: CASSMRTGGTYGYTF.

The chain recombines TRBV29-1 with TRBJ2-1; 9 bases map to TRBD2. The CDR3 contains 13 residues. J lost 9 bases, V lost 2 bases, and 5 bases had no gene match. The germline gives CDR1 SQVTM, CDR2 ANQGSEA. CDR3 bases: TGCAGCGTTGAACGCGGGAGGGCCACTGAGCAGTTCTTC. Its translation is CSVERGRATEQFF.

The J gene is TRBJ2-1, the V gene TRBV7-9; D perhaps matches TRBD1 (6 bases). The germline V and J ends were trimmed by 4 bases and 2 bases, with 12 bases remaining between them. CDR1 and CDR2 (germline): SEHNR, FQNEAQ (reference sequence). There are 15 residues in the CDR3. This chain's CDR3 is CASSSMGAAYNEQFF. The DNA for the CDR3 is TGTGCCAGCAGCTCAATGGGGGCCGCCTACAATGAGCAGTTCTTC.

V usage is TRBV6-2 or TRBV6-3 and J usage is TRBJ2-7, with 8 nucleotides matching TRBD2. The CDR3 runs 16 residues. CDR1 is MNHEY and CDR2 is SVGEGT in the germline V gene. V was pared by 6 bases and J by 5 bases, with 15 bases of the junction left unmatched. CDR3 in amino acids: CASSRPGRSGSNEQYF. The DNA of the CDR3 is TGTGCCAGCAGCCGACCGGGCAGGAGCGGGAGCAACGAGCAGTACTTC.